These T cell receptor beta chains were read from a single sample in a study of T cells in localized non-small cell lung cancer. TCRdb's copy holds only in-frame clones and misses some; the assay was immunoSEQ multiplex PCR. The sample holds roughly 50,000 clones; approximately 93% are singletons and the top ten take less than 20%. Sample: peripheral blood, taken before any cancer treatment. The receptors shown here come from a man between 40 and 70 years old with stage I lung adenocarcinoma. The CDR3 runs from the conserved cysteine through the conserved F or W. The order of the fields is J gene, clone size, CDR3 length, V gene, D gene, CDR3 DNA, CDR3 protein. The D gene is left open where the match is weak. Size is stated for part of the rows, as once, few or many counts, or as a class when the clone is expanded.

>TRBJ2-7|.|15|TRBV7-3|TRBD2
TGTGCCAGCAGCCCCGGCACTAGCGCCTACTACGAGCAGTACTTC
CASSPGTSAYYEQYF
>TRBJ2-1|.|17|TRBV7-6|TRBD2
TGTGCCAGCAGCCCACGAAGCGGGGGGAGCTCCTACAATGAGCAGTTCTTC
CASSPRSGGSSYNEQFF
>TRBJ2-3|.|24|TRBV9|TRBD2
TGTGCCAGCAGCGTAAACGAACAAACACCAGGGACTTGGGCTGAGCGGGAAAGCACAGATACGCAGTATTTT
CASSVNEQTPGTWAERESTDTQYF
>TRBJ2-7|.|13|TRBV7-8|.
TGTGCCAGCAGCTTAGACATGTCCTACGAGCAGTACTTC
CASSLDMSYEQYF
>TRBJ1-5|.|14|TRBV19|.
TGTGCCAGTTCGGACAGAAATAGCAATCAGCCCCAGCATTTT
CASSDRNSNQPQHF
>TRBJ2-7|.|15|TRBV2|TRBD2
TGTGCCAGCAGCTCCGGGACTAAAGAGTATTACGAGCAGTACTTC
CASSSGTKEYYEQYF
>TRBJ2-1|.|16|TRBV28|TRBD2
TGTGCCAGCAGCCCTCTAGCGGGAAAAGATCGGGATGAGCAGTTCTTC
CASSPLAGKDRDEQFF
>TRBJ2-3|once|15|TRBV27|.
TGTGCCAGCAGTTACTGGGCGGCTAGCACAGATACGCAGTATTTT
CASSYWAASTDTQYF
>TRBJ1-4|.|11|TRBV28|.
TGTGCCAGCATGGCGCGTGAAAAACTGTTTTTT
CASMAREKLFF
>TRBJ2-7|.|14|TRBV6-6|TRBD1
TGTGCCAGCAGCACCAGGGACAGGGCAAATGAGCAGTACTTC
CASSTRDRANEQYF
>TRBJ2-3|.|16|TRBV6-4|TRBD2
TGTGCCAGCAGTGACTCGACTAGCGGGAGCACAGATACGCAGTATTTT
CASSDSTSGSTDTQYF
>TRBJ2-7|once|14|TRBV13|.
TGTGCCAGCAAAAAGTTAACTAGCTCCTACGAGCAGTACTTC
CASKKLTSSYEQYF
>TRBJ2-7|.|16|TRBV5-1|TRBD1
TGCGCCAGCAGCTTGGAAGGTGGCAGGGGGCCGCGCGAGCAGTACTTC
CASSLEGGRGPREQYF
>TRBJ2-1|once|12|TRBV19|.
TGTGCCAGTAGTTCCCTAGTAGACGAGCAGTTCTTC
CASSSLVDEQFF
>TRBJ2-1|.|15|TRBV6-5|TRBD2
TGTGCCAGCAGAACCGGGACTAGCGGCTACAATGAGCAGTTCTTC
CASRTGTSGYNEQFF
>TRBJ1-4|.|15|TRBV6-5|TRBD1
TGTGCCAGCAAATACACCGGGACAGGGGATGAAAAACTGTTTTTT
CASKYTGTGDEKLFF
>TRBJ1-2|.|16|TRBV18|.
TGTGCCAGCTCACCACCGGACTATGAAGCTAACTATGGCTACACCTTC
CASSPPDYEANYGYTF
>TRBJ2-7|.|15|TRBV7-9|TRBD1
TGTGCCAGCAGCGAGGGACAGGGCCTCTCCTACGAGCAGTACTTC
CASSEGQGLSYEQYF
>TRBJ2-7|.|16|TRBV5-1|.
TGCGCCAGCAGCCCCCAGGGGGGGGACTTCACCTACGAGCAGTACTTC
CASSPQGGDFTYEQYF
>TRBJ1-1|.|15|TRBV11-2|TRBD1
TGTGCCAGCAGCTTGGAGGGGGCGCTTGGGACTGAAGCTTTCTTT
CASSLEGALGTEAFF
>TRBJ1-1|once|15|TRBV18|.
TGTGCCAGCTCACGACCCCAGGAGGGGAGCACTGAAGCTTTCTTT
CASSRPQEGSTEAFF
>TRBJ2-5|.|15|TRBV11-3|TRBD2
TGTGCCAGCAGCTCCGGACTAGCTGTCGGAGAGACCCAGTACTTC
CASSSGLAVGETQYF
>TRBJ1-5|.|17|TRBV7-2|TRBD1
TGTGCCAGCAGCCAAACTACAGGGGGCAGGGGCAATCAGCCCCAGCATTTT
CASSQTTGGRGNQPQHF
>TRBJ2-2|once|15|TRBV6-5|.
TGTGCCAGCAGTTTTCAAGAAACGAACACCGGGGAGCTGTTTTTT
CASSFQETNTGELFF
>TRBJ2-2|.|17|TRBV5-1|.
TGCGCCAGCAGCCCAGGGGCGCGGACCATTGGGTCCGGGGAGCTGTTTTTT
CASSPGARTIGSGELFF
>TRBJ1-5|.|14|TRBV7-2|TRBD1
TGTGCCAGCAGCATGCGACAGGGGAATCAGCCCCAGCATTTT
CASSMRQGNQPQHF
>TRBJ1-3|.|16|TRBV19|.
TGTGCCAGTTCCCCGCAGGCGGTGATCTCTGGAAACACCATATATTTT
CASSPQAVISGNTIYF
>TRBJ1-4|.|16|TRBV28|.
TGTGCCAGCAGTGCCCCCTTGGGCCAGGGGCATGAAAAACTGTTTTTT
CASSAPLGQGHEKLFF
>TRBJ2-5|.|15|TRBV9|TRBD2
TGTGCCAGCAGCGTAGGACTAGCGGGAAAAGAGACCCAGTACTTC
CASSVGLAGKETQYF
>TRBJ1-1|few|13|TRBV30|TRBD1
TGTGCCTGCCCTAGGACAGGGCTACTTGAAGCTTTCTTT
CACPRTGLLEAFF
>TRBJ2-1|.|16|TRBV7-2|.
TGTGCCAGCAGCTTCCAGCGCCGAGCGGTCAACAATGAGCAGTTCTTC
CASSFQRRAVNNEQFF
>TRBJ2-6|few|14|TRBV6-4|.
TGTGCCAGCAGTGACAGGGGTGGGGCCAACGTCCTGACTTTC
CASSDRGGANVLTF
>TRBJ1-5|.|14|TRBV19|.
TGTGCCAGTAGTCAAAGGGGCTTGAGTCAGCCCCAGCATTTT
CASSQRGLSQPQHF
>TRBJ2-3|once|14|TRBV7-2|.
TGTGCCAGCAGCTTAATCGGGAACACAGATACGCAGTATTTT
CASSLIGNTDTQYF
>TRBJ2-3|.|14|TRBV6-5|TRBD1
TGTGCCAGCAGGAACAGGGGGCGAGGGGATACGCAGTATTTT
CASRNRGRGDTQYF
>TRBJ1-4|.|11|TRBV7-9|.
TGTGCCAGCAGCTTGGATGAAAAACTGTTTTTT
CASSLDEKLFF
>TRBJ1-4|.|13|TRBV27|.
TGTGCCAGCAGTTTATCAGGCTATGAAAAACTGTTTTTT
CASSLSGYEKLFF
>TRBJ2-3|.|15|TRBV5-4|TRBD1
TGTGCCAGCAGCTTACAGGGGCCCACGGTCGATACGCAGTATTTT
CASSLQGPTVDTQYF
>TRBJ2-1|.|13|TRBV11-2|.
TGTGCCAGCAGCCCAATCACGAGGGATGAGCAGTTCTTC
CASSPITRDEQFF
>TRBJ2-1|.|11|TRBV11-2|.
TGTGCCAGCAGCCCTGTTATTGAGCAGTTCTTC
CASSPVIEQFF
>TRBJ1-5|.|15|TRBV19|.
TGTGCCAGTAAGGAGGGAACTCTCTATAATCAGCCCCAGCATTTT
CASKEGTLYNQPQHF
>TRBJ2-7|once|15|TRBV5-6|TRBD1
TGTGCCAGCAGCTTGGCCGGGACAGGGGGCTTCGAGCAGTACTTC
CASSLAGTGGFEQYF
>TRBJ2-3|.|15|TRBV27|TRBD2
TGTGCCAGCAGTCCTACTAGCGGGATCACAGATACGCAGTATTTT
CASSPTSGITDTQYF
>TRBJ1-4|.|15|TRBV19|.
TGTGCCAGTAGTATAGTAGGGCTTGAAAATGAAAAACTGTTTTTT
CASSIVGLENEKLFF
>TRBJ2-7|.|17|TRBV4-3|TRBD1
TGCGCCAGCAGCCCCAAATCCGAGGGGGCTAGCTCCTACGAGCAGTACTTC
CASSPKSEGASSYEQYF